This section outlines one TCR beta chain sequence together with its context. This CDR3 spans 14 amino acids. The V end was cut by 0 bases, the J end by 5 bases, with 11 bases between. Per the germline V gene, CDR1 is SGHAT and CDR2 is FQNNGV. This sample is drawn from a study of blood T cell repertoires in COVID-19. Using immunoSEQ multiplex PCR, the repertoire was profiled, and TCRdb retains in-frame clones only, with some absent. This sample has about 110,000 clones, with roughly 81% found just once. This clonotype was sampled from a human donor in a cohort sampled during active COVID-19. Sequenced input: peripheral blood. This chain uses TRBV11-2 with TRBJ2-7; possible D gene TRBD2, 5 bases. The DNA for the CDR3 is TGTGCCAGCAGCTTAGAGCGCCTAGCCCACGAGCAGTACTTC. It codes for CASSLERLAHEQYF.